This T cell receptor beta chain was retrieved from a study of PD-1 blockade in classical Hodgkin lymphoma. Study-level findings and limits: Newly diagnosed patients reportedly trailed healthy donors in baseline TCR diversity.

For this clone: Its antigen is unidentified.

Only in-frame clones appear in the TCRdb table, and some are missing; sequencing was by immunoSEQ multiplex PCR. The data contain 50,000 to 65,000 clones, around 93% of them seen just once; the ten biggest clones take up more than 9%. All trial patients relapsed after autologous stem cell transplantation. Germline V gene sequence: CDR1 LNHNV, CDR2 YYDKDF (reference sequence). The CDR3 loop spans 14 amino acids. J gave up 2 bases and V 3 bases, and 3 bases lay outside the gene matches. The chain is built from TRBV15 and TRBJ2-7, with 8 bases aligning to TRBD1. This sample comprised peripheral blood mononuclear cells (PBMCs), obtained before the second cycle of nivolumab. The sequence was obtained from a human donor with classical Hodgkin lymphoma. This CDR3 is CATSSRDRTYEQYF. CDR3 bases: TGTGCCACCAGCAGCCGGGACAGGACCTACGAGCAGTACTTC. The full variable domain, with the rest looked up from reference TRBV15 and TRBJ2-7, is DAMVIQNPRYQVTQFGKPVTLSCSQTLNHNVMYWYQQKSSQAPKLLFHYYDKDFNNEADTPDNFQSRRPNTSFCFLDIRSPGLGDTAMYLCATSSRDRTYEQYFGPGTRLTVT.